The 24 T cell receptor beta chains reported below all come from one sample, sequenced in a study of OX40 agonist ivuxolimab in advanced cancers. This table comes from immunoSEQ multiplex PCR, and its TCRdb copy is limited to in-frame clones, with some not included. The data show roughly 70,000 clones, with 90% seen just once and roughly 11% held by the top ten. Specimen: CD4+ or CD8+ T cells sorted from blood, collected in a trial of the OX40 agonist ivuxolimab. The receptors here all came from an adult with an advanced solid tumor such as melanoma, head and neck, liver or kidney cancer.

The chain couples TRBV29-1 to TRBJ2-3, with 7 positions matching TRBD1. The length of the CDR3 is 18 residues. CDR1 SQVTM and CDR2 ANQGSEA come from the germline V gene. V dropped 1 base and J dropped 9; count of bases not matched to a gene: 22. CDR3 coding DNA: TGCAGCGTTGAAGTCATTTTAGCCAGGGGGTCGAACACAAGAACGCAGTATTTT. Translating gives CSVEVILARGSNTRTQYF.

As to this clone: Compared with germline, one end of the junction differs, possibly owing to a read error. This chain links TRBV11-3 with TRBJ2-5, with 12 positions matching TRBD2. This CDR3 contains 16 residues. The germline gives CDR1 SGHNT, CDR2 YENEEA. CDR3 DNA sequence: TGTGCCGGCAGACTAGCGGGGGAGGTAACACAAGAGACCCAGTACTTC. It encodes CAGRLAGEVTQETQYF.

The J gene is TRBJ2-7, the V gene TRBV10-3; perhaps TRBD2 as D (5 bases). The germline CDR1 and CDR2 sequences are ENHRY and SYGVKD. V was shortened by 10 bases and J by 3 bases, with 19 bases between the two germline ends. The CDR3 sequence is 14 residues long. CDR3 nucleotide sequence: TGTGCCAGCGTCCTCCGGGGAGCAGGCTACGAGCAGTACTTC. It codes for CASVLRGAGYEQYF.

This chain links TRBV28 with TRBJ2-2; 7 nucleotides agree with TRBD2. Germline CDR1 reads MDHEN; CDR2 reads SYDVKM. Trimming at V came to 1 base and at J to 0 bases, leaving 11 bases not matched to a gene. The CDR3 runs 19 residues. CDR3 loop: CASSLSSSGKNANTGELFF. In DNA, the CDR3 is TGTGCCAGCAGTTTATCGTCTAGCGGCAAAAACGCGAACACCGGGGAGCTGTTTTTT.

The rearrangement joins TRBV4-1 to TRBJ2-7; TRBD1 is a possible D gene (6 bases). Germline V gives CDR1 MGHRA, CDR2 YSYEKL. The CDR3 totals 15 residues. The V gene lost 4 bases and the J gene lost 2 bases, with 15 bases spanning the gap. The chain's CDR3 is CASSPEEQGPYEQYF. The CDR3, as DNA: TGCGCCAGCAGCCCCGAGGAACAGGGACCCTACGAGCAGTACTTC.

This chain uses TRBV9 with TRBJ2-7, with D uncertain. The CDR3 totals 12 residues. V was cut by 0 bases and J by 3 bases, with 4 bases left in between. Germline CDR1 and CDR2: SGDLS and YYNGEE. The CDR3 DNA follows: TGTGCCAGCAGCGTAGAGGTCTACGAGCAGTACTTC. It encodes CASSVEVYEQYF.

This chain uses TRBV9 with TRBJ2-7; D is unresolved. V gave up 0 bases and J gave up 2 bases, with 6 bases separating them. Per germline, CDR1 SGDLS and CDR2 YYNGEE. This CDR3 is built from 13 residues. The DNA for the CDR3 is TGTGCCAGCAGCGTAGGCCAGACCTACGAGCAGTACTTC. Translation: CASSVGQTYEQYF.

A single count supports this clone. DNA for the CDR3: TGTGCCAGCTCACCCCACCGGGGCAGGCTGAACACTGAAGCTTTCTTT. Protein sequence: CASSPHRGRLNTEAFF. The chain has TRBV18 and TRBJ1-1; D is perhaps TRBD1 (5 bases). Germline CDR1 is KGHSH and CDR2 is LQKENI. The CDR3 totals 16 residues. Between the trimmed V and J ends, which lost 3 bases and 0 bases, there was a span of 14 bases.

The V and J genes are TRBV19 and TRBJ2-1; D unresolved. The germline V and J ends were trimmed by 7 bases and 4 bases, with 11 bases remaining between them. This CDR3 has 13 amino acids. Germline V gene lookup returns CDR1 LNHDA and CDR2 SQIVND (reference sequence). The CDR3 DNA is TGTGCCAGTAAATTAGGCAGGTACAATGAGCAGTTCTTC. Residues: CASKLGRYNEQFF.

This clone was observed a single time. This sequence joins TRBV30 and TRBJ1-1; TRBD1 is a possible D gene (5 bases). The germline V gene encodes CDR1 GTSNPN and CDR2 SVGIG (reference sequence). The CDR3 spans 11 residues. V was pared by 5 bases and J by 4 bases, with 8 bases between. Here the CDR3 reads CAWGTGTEAFF. The CDR3 coding sequence is TGTGCCTGGGGCACAGGCACTGAAGCTTTCTTT.

This sequence joins TRBV27 and TRBJ1-4; maybe TRBD1 (5 bases). Trimming took off 4 bases at V and 4 bases at J, with 13 bases between the two ends. Germline assignment: CDR1 MNHEY and CDR2 SMNVEV (reference sequence). The CDR3 runs to 15 residues. CDR3 region: CASSYAGYLNEKLFF. For the CDR3, the DNA is TGTGCCAGCAGTTATGCAGGGTATCTTAATGAAAAACTGTTTTTT.

The chain carries TRBV7-9 and TRBJ2-3; D remains unclear. The CDR3 extends over 18 amino acids. CDR1 SEHNR and CDR2 FQNEAQ come from the germline V gene (reference sequence). V shed 4 bases and J shed 0 bases, with 20 bases lying between them. The CDR3 protein is CASSSTSTTVSSTDTQYF. Here the CDR3 DNA reads TGTGCCAGCAGCTCTACCAGCACGACGGTTTCTAGCACAGATACGCAGTATTTT.

The V and J genes are TRBV27 and TRBJ2-2; D might be TRBD2 (5 bases). Germline V gives CDR1 MNHEY, CDR2 SMNVEV (reference sequence). This CDR3 contains 14 residues. V gave up 3 bases and J gave up 5 bases, with 10 bases separating them. The CDR3 loop reads CASSLGESTGELFF. In DNA form, the CDR3 reads TGTGCCAGCAGTTTGGGAGAAAGTACCGGGGAGCTGTTTTTT.

The V and J genes are TRBV5-6 and TRBJ2-7, with 7 bases fitting TRBD2. The germline V gene has CDR1 SGHDT and CDR2 YYEEEE. The CDR3 runs 16 residues. V shed 1 base and J 0 bases; nucleotides not matched to a gene: 7. CDR3 nucleotide sequence: TGTGCCAGCAGCTTGAGTCCTAGCGGTCTCTCCTACGAGCAGTACTTC. Amino acids: CASSLSPSGLSYEQYF.

DNA of the CDR3: TGTGCCAGTACTGATAGCTCCTACAATGAGCAGTTCTTC. Its translation is CASTDSSYNEQFF. The chain recombines TRBV19 with TRBJ2-1; D call uncertain. V was trimmed by 7 bases and J by 0 bases, leaving 7 bases between them. This CDR3 region has 13 residues. Germline CDR1 and CDR2: LNHDA and SQIVND (reference sequence).

Here the CDR3 DNA reads TGTGCCTGGAGTGAGGACAACAATCAGCCCCAGCATTTT. As protein: CAWSEDNNQPQHF. The chain uses TRBV30 and TRBJ1-5; possibly TRBD1 for D (5 bases). The length of the CDR3 is 13 residues. Germline V CDR1 and CDR2: GTSNPN, SVGIG (reference sequence). V lost 1 base and J 3 bases, leaving 7 bases between the germline ends.

The chain recombines TRBV6-1 with TRBJ2-5; 10 positions agree with TRBD2. The DNA matches TRBJ2-7 better at its end, which makes the J call doubtful. CDR1 is MNHNS and CDR2 is SASEGT in the germline V gene. The CDR3 totals 14 residues. The CDR3 region is CASIDGLAVYEQYF. In nucleotides, the CDR3 is TGTGCCAGCATTGATGGACTAGCGGTGTACGAGCAGTACTTC.

This chain joins TRBV29-1 and TRBJ2-6, with D perhaps matching TRBD1 or TRBD2 (5 bases each). Per germline, CDR1 SQVTM and CDR2 ANQGSEA. V lost 6 bases to trimming and J lost 4 bases, with 13 bases between them. The CDR3 has 14 residues. The CDR3 DNA reads TGCAGCGTGCTCCCAGGGACGGGGGCCAACGTCCTGACTTTC. Translated, it gives CSVLPGTGANVLTF.

This chain links TRBV11-2 with TRBJ2-7; TRBD2 agrees at 9 bases. J gave up 3 bases and V 7 bases, and 7 bases lay outside the gene matches. The CDR3 loop spans 14 amino acids. Per the germline V gene, CDR1 is SGHAT and CDR2 is FQNNGV. DNA for the CDR3: TGTGCCAGCACCATAGCGGGGGAAAACTACGAGCAGTACTTC. It yields the protein CASTIAGENYEQYF. Full variable domain (outside the CDR3, taken from reference TRBV11-2 and TRBJ2-7): EAGVAQSPRYKIIEKRQSVAFWCNPISGHATLYWYQQILGQGPKLLIQFQNNGVVDDSQLPKDRFSAERLKGVDSTLKIQPAKLEDSAVYLCASTIAGENYEQYFGPGTRLTVT.

This clone showed up just a few times. The chain recombines TRBV7-9 with TRBJ1-1; a weak D match, TRBD1 (6 bases). CDR1 SEHNR and CDR2 FQNEAQ come from the germline V gene (reference sequence). V lost 5 bases, J lost 3 bases, and 10 bases lay in between. The CDR3 is 13 residues long. The CDR3 protein is CASSNREDTEAFF. The CDR3 DNA reads as TGTGCCAGCAGCAACAGGGAGGACACTGAAGCTTTCTTT.

Written as DNA, the CDR3 is TGTGCCAGCAGCTTAGGCACTAGCGGGAGTGCTCGAGAGACCCAGTACTTC. This gives the protein CASSLGTSGSARETQYF. V usage is TRBV11-2 and J usage is TRBJ2-5; TRBD2 matches 11 bases. Unmatched junction bases numbered 8, after V lost 1 base and J lost 4 bases. CDR1 is SGHAT, CDR2 FQNNGV, per germline. This CDR3 region has 17 residues. The full variable domain, completed using reference TRBV11-2 and TRBJ2-5, is EAGVAQSPRYKIIEKRQSVAFWCNPISGHATLYWYQQILGQGPKLLIQFQNNGVVDDSQLPKDRFSAERLKGVDSTLKIQPAKLEDSAVYLCASSLGTSGSARETQYFGPGTRLLVL.

This sequence joins TRBV9 and TRBJ1-2; no definite D call. Trimming took off 5 bases at V and 6 bases at J, with 8 bases between the two ends. This CDR3 contains 11 residues. Per germline, CDR1 SGDLS and CDR2 YYNGEE. CDR3 nucleotides: TGTGCCAGCAGGATGGGTGATGGCTACACCTTC. Its protein is CASRMGDGYTF.

The CDR3 nucleotides are TGTGCTAGTGGTTTGGCGGACAGACAAGAGACCCAGTACTTC. Its protein is CASGLADRQETQYF. V gene TRBV12-5 combines with J gene TRBJ2-5, with D possibly TRBD1 on 6 matching bases. V dropped 1 base and J dropped 2 bases, with 8 bases sitting between them. The length of the CDR3 is 14 residues. Germline CDR1 and CDR2: LGHNT and FRNRAP. Using reference TRBV12-5 and TRBJ2-5 for the parts outside the CDR3, the full variable domain is DARVTQTPRHKVTEMGQEVTMRCQPILGHNTVFWYRQTMMQGLELLAYFRNRAPLDDSGMPKDRFSAEMPDATLATLKIQPSEPRDSAVYFCASGLADRQETQYFGPGTRLLVL.

J is TRBJ1-4 and V is TRBV7-9; no definite D call. Germline V gene sequence: CDR1 SEHNR, CDR2 FQNEAQ (reference sequence). This CDR3 comprises 17 residues. The V and J ends lost 4 bases and 4 bases respectively, with 19 bases between them. The CDR3 nucleotides read TGTGCCAGCAGCTCCCCAGCGGGAGGCAGCCATAATGAAAAACTGTTTTTT. It is translated as CASSSPAGGSHNEKLFF.